Shown below are 25 T cell receptor beta chains from a single sample sequenced in a study of blood T cell repertoires in COVID-19. The table came from immunoSEQ multiplex PCR; TCRdb's copy has only in-frame clones and leaves some out. The sample has some 150,000 clones, approximately 81% seen once; the top ten hold 1.1%. What was sequenced was peripheral blood. The receptors were gathered from a man between 35 and 55 years old with acute or convalescent COVID-19.

This clone was observed a few times. The chain joins TRBV19 to TRBJ1-5, with a weak D call TRBD1 (5 bases). The CDR3 contains 13 residues. V lost 3 bases and J 3 bases, leaving 6 bases between the germline ends. Germline CDR1 and CDR2: LNHDA and SQIVND (reference sequence). CDR3 DNA: TGTGCCAGTAGTATTGGGGCCAATCAGCCCCAGCATTTT. Protein product: CASSIGANQPQHF.

The gene calls are TRBV6-1 and TRBJ1-5; tentative D call: TRBD1 (6 bases). The length of the CDR3 is 15 residues. V was clipped by 3 bases and J by 7 bases, with 16 bases between them. The germline CDR1 and CDR2 sequences are MNHNS and SASEGT. The CDR3 DNA reads as TGTGCCAGCAGTGACGTACAGGGTAATTCCCAGCCCCAGCATTTT. As protein: CASSDVQGNSQPQHF.

The V and J genes are TRBV19 and TRBJ2-2, with D tentatively TRBD2 (6 bases). CDR1 and CDR2 from the germline V gene are LNHDA and SQIVND (reference sequence). V was shortened by 1 base and J by 5 bases, with 8 bases between the two germline ends. The CDR3 runs to 14 residues. Here the CDR3 reads CASSIGAGTGELFF. CDR3 bases: TGTGCCAGTAGTATAGGCGCGGGAACCGGGGAGCTGTTTTTT.

V gene TRBV19 combines with J gene TRBJ1-3; no firm D call. The CDR3 consists of 11 residues. Germline V gene lookup returns CDR1 LNHDA and CDR2 SQIVND (reference sequence). The V gene lost 11 bases and the J gene lost 2 bases, with 7 bases spanning the gap. The CDR3 here is CAAGAGNTIYF. The CDR3 nucleotides read TGTGCCGCCGGTGCTGGAAACACCATATATTTT.

The chain employs TRBV10-3 and TRBJ1-4, with 9 bases that match TRBD1. After removal of 2 bases from V and 4 bases from J, the junction contained 2 bases not matched to a gene. The CDR3 totals 15 residues. Germline CDR1 is ENHRY and CDR2 is SYGVKD. Written as DNA, the CDR3 is TGTGCCATCAGTGAGACAGGGGGCGATAATGAAAAACTGTTTTTT. As protein: CAISETGGDNEKLFF.

As for this clone: Compared with germline, one end of the junction differs, possibly owing to a read error. The chain couples TRBV10-3 to TRBJ1-2; 9 bases are a match to TRBD1. The CDR3 runs to 12 residues. CDR1 and CDR2 (germline): ENHRY, SYGVKD. The CDR3 sequence: CAISGGQGGLAF. As DNA, the CDR3 is TGTGCCATCAGTGGGGGACAGGGAGGTTTGGCCTTC.

This chain links TRBV7-6 with TRBJ2-7; D perhaps matches TRBD2 (6 bases). Germline-derived CDR1 and CDR2 are SGHVS and FNYEAQ. The CDR3 is made up of 14 amino acids. Trimming took 5 bases from V and 0 from J, leaving 11 bases between them. CDR3 in DNA: TGTGCCAGCAGCAAATCCGGGGGCTCCTACGAGCAGTACTTC. Protein sequence: CASSKSGGSYEQYF.

J is TRBJ1-1 and V is TRBV4-2, with TRBD1 identical over 7 bases. J lost 1 base, V lost 4 bases, and 6 bases had no gene match. The CDR3 consists of 15 residues. From germline, CDR1 is LGHNA and CDR2 YNFKEQ. The CDR3 loop is CASSRQGLENTEAFF. The CDR3 region has the DNA TGTGCCAGCAGCCGACAGGGTCTCGAGAACACTGAAGCTTTCTTT.

This clone has just one count. J is TRBJ1-5 and V is TRBV12-3 or TRBV12-4; perhaps TRBD1 as D (5 bases). CDR3 length: 13 amino acids. V lost 5 bases and J 3 bases, leaving 8 bases between the germline ends. The chain's CDR3 is CASSEGVNQPQHF. The CDR3 DNA reads as TGTGCCAGCAGTGAAGGGGTCAATCAGCCCCAGCATTTT.

CDR3 nucleotides: TGCGCCAGCAGTCAATTTTGCCGACACAATCAGCCCCAGCATTTT. Translated, it gives CASSQFCRHNQPQHF. This rearrangement joins TRBV23-1 to TRBJ1-5; D gene ambiguous. TRBV23-1 counts as an open reading frame of uncertain function. V gave up 1 base and J gave up 3 bases, with 10 bases separating them. This CDR3 is built from 15 residues.

In this sample, this clone turned up once. The gene calls are TRBV7-2 and TRBJ2-5; D might be TRBD2 (6 bases). Trimming removed 6 bases at V and 0 bases at J, with 11 bases between. The CDR3 sequence is 14 residues long. From germline, CDR1 is SGHTA and CDR2 FQGNSA. The CDR3 sequence is CASRIGRYQETQYF. DNA of the CDR3: TGTGCCAGCAGAATAGGGAGGTACCAAGAGACCCAGTACTTC.

V gene TRBV5-3 combines with J gene TRBJ1-2; 10 nucleotides match TRBD1. TRBV5-3 is classed as an ORF, of uncertain function. This CDR3 contains 15 residues. V shed 0 bases and J 4 bases; nucleotides not matched to a gene: 3. This CDR3 reads CARSLEGTGVYGYTF. CDR3 nucleotide sequence: TGTGCCAGAAGCTTGGAAGGGACAGGGGTCTATGGCTACACCTTC.

CDR3: CASSLTSGVADTQYF. Written as DNA, the CDR3 is TGCGCCAGCAGCCTGACTAGCGGGGTTGCAGATACGCAGTATTTT. The chain employs TRBV4-1 and TRBJ2-3; 11 bases align to TRBD2. This CDR3 is built from 15 residues. Losses at the gene ends were 4 bases for V and 4 bases for J; bases not matched to a gene: 4. Per germline, CDR1 MGHRA and CDR2 YSYEKL.

CDR3 coding DNA: TGTGCCAGTAGTGGGACAGGTAATCAGCCCCAGCATTTT. Translation gives CASSGTGNQPQHF. This chain uses TRBV19 with TRBJ1-5; 8 bases line up with TRBD1. This CDR3 has 13 amino acids. V dropped 5 bases and J dropped 4; count of bases not matched to a gene: 1. Germline V gene sequence: CDR1 LNHDA, CDR2 SQIVND (reference sequence).

J is TRBJ1-4 and V is TRBV19, with TRBD1 as a possible D gene (6 bases). CDR3 length: 13 residues. Trimming took 6 bases from V and 8 from J, leaving 13 bases between them. The germline CDR1 and CDR2 sequences are LNHDA and SQIVND (reference sequence). The CDR3 DNA reads TGTGCCAGTAGGTCGCAGGGGAACGAAAAACTGTTTTTT. Residues: CASRSQGNEKLFF.

This CDR3 is CASSQDQGQRTEAFF. The DNA of the CDR3 is TGTGCCAGCAGCCAAGATCAGGGTCAAAGGACTGAAGCTTTCTTT. The chain joins TRBV4-2 to TRBJ1-1, with a weak D call TRBD1 (5 bases). V was trimmed by 0 bases and J by 5 bases, leaving 13 bases between them. Germline V gene sequence: CDR1 LGHNA, CDR2 YNFKEQ. The CDR3 totals 15 residues.

The V gene is TRBV27, the J gene TRBJ1-1, with TRBD1 identical over 7 bases. The CDR3 spans 14 residues. V shed 7 bases, J shed 0 bases, and the junction held 5 bases outside the gene matches. The germline CDR1 and CDR2 sequences are MNHEY and SMNVEV (reference sequence). CDR3 coding DNA: TGTGCCAGCAAACGGGGACAGCTGAACACTGAAGCTTTCTTT. Translating it yields CASKRGQLNTEAFF.

The V call is TRBV9, the J call TRBJ2-7; TRBD1 might be the D (5 bases). Trimming pared 0 bases from V and 7 bases from J, leaving 8 bases between. Per germline, CDR1 SGDLS and CDR2 YYNGEE. The CDR3 spans 12 residues. CDR3 sequence reads: CASSVDRGEQYF. The DNA for the CDR3 is TGTGCCAGCAGCGTAGATAGGGGTGAGCAGTACTTC.

The chain combines TRBV13 with TRBJ1-6, with D hard to call. This CDR3 comprises 15 residues. The germline V and J ends were trimmed by 1 base and 10 bases, with 14 bases remaining between them. Germline V CDR1 and CDR2: PRHDT, FYEKMQ (reference sequence). The CDR3 nucleotides read TGTGCCAGCAGCTTAGAAGCTCAGCGGGTCTCACCCCTCCACTTT. Translating it yields CASSLEAQRVSPLHF.

This rearrangement joins TRBV2 to TRBJ2-1; 14 nucleotides match TRBD2. V was clipped by 6 bases and J by 6 bases; unmatched bases: 4. Germline V CDR1 and CDR2: SNHLY, FYNNEI. This CDR3 is 15 amino acids long. The CDR3, as DNA: TGTGCCAGCAGCTTGACTAGCGGGGGGGGCAATGAGCAGTTCTTC. Its protein is CASSLTSGGGNEQFF.

A single count supports this clone. The chain couples TRBV5-1 to TRBJ2-3; 7 bases fit TRBD2. Unmatched junction bases numbered 7, after V lost 7 bases and J lost 2 bases. Germline CDR1 reads SGHRS; CDR2 reads YFSETQ. This CDR3 has 14 amino acids. CDR3 residues: CASRPLAVTDTQYF. The CDR3 DNA reads TGCGCCAGCCGTCCCCTAGCGGTCACAGATACGCAGTATTTT.

To note about this clone: Other DNA sequences in the same sample also yield this CDR3. V is TRBV5-1 and J is TRBJ1-5, with D possibly being TRBD1 (6 bases). Germline loops: CDR1 SGHRS, CDR2 YFSETQ. The CDR3 extends over 15 amino acids. V gave up 0 bases and J gave up 4 bases, with 11 bases separating them. The chain's CDR3 is CASSLEGGGNQPQHF. CDR3 sequence (DNA): TGCGCCAGCAGCTTGGAGGGAGGGGGGAATCAGCCCCAGCATTTT.

The V gene is TRBV5-1, the J gene TRBJ1-1, with TRBD1 identical over 8 bases. Germline CDR1 SGHRS, CDR2 YFSETQ. This CDR3 comprises 15 residues. The J segment lost 0 bases and the V segment lost 7 bases, leaving 8 bases of the junction unmatched. The CDR3 DNA reads TGCGCCAGCGCTACCCGGACAGGGTTGAACACTGAAGCTTTCTTT. It yields the protein CASATRTGLNTEAFF.

The V and J genes are TRBV19 and TRBJ1-2; D possibly corresponds to TRBD1 (5 bases). V was clipped by 6 bases and J by 4 bases, with 15 bases between them. The CDR3 has 14 amino acids. Germline V gives CDR1 LNHDA, CDR2 SQIVND (reference sequence). CDR3 region: CASSRSGGGYGYTF. The CDR3 bases are TGTGCCAGTAGCCGCTCCGGGGGAGGCTATGGCTACACCTTC.

The chain links TRBV2 to TRBJ2-5, with unresolved D. Germline CDR1 and CDR2: SNHLY and FYNNEI. The CDR3 is 12 amino acids. V was pared by 7 bases and J by 7 bases, with 13 bases between. The CDR3: CASNRSPGTQYF. The CDR3 bases are TGTGCCAGCAATAGGAGTCCGGGGACCCAGTACTTC.